This T cell receptor (beta chain) was obtained from a study of control samples from healthy donors and cancer patients. The CDR3 sequence is 16 residues long. Per the germline V gene, CDR1 is SGHRS and CDR2 is YFSETQ. V shed 0 bases and J shed 3 bases, with 15 bases lying between them. This clone was counted a single time. Using immunoSEQ multiplex PCR, the repertoire was profiled, and TCRdb retains in-frame clones only, with some absent. The profile covers about 120,000 clones, with 87% appearing a single time and roughly 12% taken by the ten largest. The sequence was collected from a man aged 25-45 years in good health. The chain links TRBV5-1 to TRBJ1-2; D call uncertain. The sample comprised blood. The CDR3 coding sequence is TGCGCCAGCAGCTTGGCCATGACCGCCGACCACTATGGCTACACCTTC. Its translation: CASSLAMTADHYGYTF.